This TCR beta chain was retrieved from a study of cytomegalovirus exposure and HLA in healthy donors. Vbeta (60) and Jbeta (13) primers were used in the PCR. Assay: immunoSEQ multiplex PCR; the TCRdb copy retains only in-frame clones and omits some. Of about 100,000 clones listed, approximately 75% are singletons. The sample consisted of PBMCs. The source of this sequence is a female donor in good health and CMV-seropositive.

CDR3 in amino acids: CSAGPVGTQYF. The CDR3 DNA reads TGCAGTGCTGGGCCGGTCGGTACGCAGTATTTT. The chain joins TRBV20-1 to TRBJ2-3; D unresolved. The CDR3 totals 11 residues. V was pared by 5 bases and J by 8 bases, with 11 bases between. Germline CDR1 and CDR2: DFQATT and SNEGSKA (reference sequence).